What follows describes a single TCR beta chain. Sequencing was performed with immunoSEQ multiplex PCR; in TCRdb, only in-frame clones are kept and a portion is missing. Here the sample spans about 200,000 clones, 70% to 90% being singletons. The germline V gene encodes CDR1 SGHVS and CDR2 FQNEAQ. Germline trimming cut 0 bases from V and 1 base from J; bases unmatched to any gene: 2. The CDR3 contains 15 residues. The data stem from a study of blood T cell repertoires in COVID-19. The wider study: Acute-phase and convalescent COVID-19 samples originated in the United States, Italy and Spain. The analysed material was cDNA or gDNA that came from T cells, B-cell-depleted T cells, or PBMCs.

The origin of this receptor is a woman older than 75 with acute or convalescent COVID-19. The sequenced sample consisted of peripheral blood. This sequence joins TRBV7-8 and TRBJ1-2; 7 bases match TRBD1. In DNA, the CDR3 is TGTGCCAGCAGCTTAGCGGGGGACAGTAACTATGGCTACACCTTC. Its protein is CASSLAGDSNYGYTF. The whole variable domain, filled in from reference TRBV7-8 and TRBJ1-2, reads GAGVSQSPRYKVAKRGQDVALRCDPISGHVSLFWYQQALGQGPEFLTYFQNEAQLDKSGLPSDRFFAERPEGSVSTLKIQRTQQEDSAVYLCASSLAGDSNYGYTFGSGTRLTVV.